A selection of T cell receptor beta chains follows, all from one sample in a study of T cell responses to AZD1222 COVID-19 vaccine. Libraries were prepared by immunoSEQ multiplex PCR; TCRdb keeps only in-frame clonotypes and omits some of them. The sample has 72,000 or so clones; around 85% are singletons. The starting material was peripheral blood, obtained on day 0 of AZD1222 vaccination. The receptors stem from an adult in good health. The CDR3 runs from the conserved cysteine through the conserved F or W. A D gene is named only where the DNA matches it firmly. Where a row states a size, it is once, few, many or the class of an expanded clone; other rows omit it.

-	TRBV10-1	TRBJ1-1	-	CASSESRQSTFQRTEAFF	TGCGCCAGCAGTGAGTCAAGGCAGTCAACGTTCCAGAGGACTGAAGCTTTCTTT
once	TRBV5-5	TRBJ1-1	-	CASSLAANTEAFF	TGTGCCAGCAGCTTGGCAGCGAACACTGAAGCTTTCTTT
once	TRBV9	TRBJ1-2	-	CASSALGEGGYTF	TGTGCCAGCAGCGCCCTCGGAGAGGGGGGCTACACCTTC
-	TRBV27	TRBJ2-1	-	CASSLSYPSSYNEQFF	TGTGCCAGCAGTTTATCGTACCCAAGCTCCTACAATGAGCAGTTCTTC
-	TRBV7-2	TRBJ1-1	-	CASSQVVGTEAFF	TGTGCCAGCAGCCAAGTTGTGGGCACTGAAGCTTTCTTT
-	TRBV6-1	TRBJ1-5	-	CASSEAGTPQPQHF	TGTGCCAGCAGTGAAGCGGGGACCCCCCAGCCCCAGCATTTT
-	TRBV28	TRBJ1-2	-	CASSTPGRSHGYTF	TGTGCCAGCAGCACCCCGGGCCGATCACATGGCTACACCTTC
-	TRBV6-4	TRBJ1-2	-	CASNPTWDINYGYTF	TGTGCCAGCAATCCAACCTGGGACATCAACTATGGCTACACCTTC
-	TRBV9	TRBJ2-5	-	CASPWSSYGETQYF	TGTGCCAGCCCCTGGAGCTCTTATGGAGAGACCCAGTACTTC
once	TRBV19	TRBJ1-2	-	CASSIEGPRNYGYTF	TGTGCCAGTAGTATAGAGGGACCGCGTAACTATGGCTACACCTTC
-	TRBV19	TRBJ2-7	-	CASGRGRGDYEQYF	TGTGCCAGTGGCCGCGGCAGGGGAGACTACGAGCAGTACTTC
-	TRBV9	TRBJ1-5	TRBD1	CASSPGQGSNQPQHF	TGTGCCAGCAGCCCGGGACAGGGGAGCAATCAGCCCCAGCATTTT
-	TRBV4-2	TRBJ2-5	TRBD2	CASSQAASGGIPPETQYF	TGTGCCAGCAGCCAAGCGGCTAGCGGGGGGATTCCACCAGAGACCCAGTACTTC
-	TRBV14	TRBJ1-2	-	CASSQDLSGSGYTF	TGTGCCAGCAGCCAGGACCTTTCAGGGAGTGGCTACACCTTC
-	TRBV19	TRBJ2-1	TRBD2	CASSPLREAAYNEQFF	TGTGCCAGTAGTCCCCTTCGGGAGGCCGCCTACAATGAGCAGTTCTTC
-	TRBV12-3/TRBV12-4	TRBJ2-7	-	CASSRTEEDEQYF	TGTGCCAGCAGCAGGACAGAGGAGGACGAGCAGTACTTC
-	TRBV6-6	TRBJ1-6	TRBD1	CASSYSEGQGNSPLHF	TGTGCCAGCAGTTACAGTGAGGGACAGGGCAATTCACCCCTCCACTTT
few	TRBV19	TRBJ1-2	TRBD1	CASSVHRGGDGYTF	TGTGCCAGTAGTGTCCACAGGGGAGGGGATGGCTACACCTTC
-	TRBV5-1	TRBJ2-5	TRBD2	CASSLSSGGLAQETQYF	TGCGCCAGCAGCTTGAGTAGCGGGGGGCTAGCCCAAGAGACCCAGTACTTC
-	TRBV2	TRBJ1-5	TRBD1	CASSKGQGDQPQHF	TGTGCCAGCAGTAAAGGACAGGGAGATCAGCCCCAGCATTTT
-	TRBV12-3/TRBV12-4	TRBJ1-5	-	CASSLGPELPQHF	TGTGCCAGCAGTCTGGGACCGGAGCTACCCCAGCATTTT
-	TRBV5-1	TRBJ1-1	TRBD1	CASSIGTGERAFF	TGCGCCAGCAGCATTGGGACAGGGGAAAGAGCTTTCTTT
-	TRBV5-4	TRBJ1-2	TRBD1	CASSSGQGVGNYGYTF	TGTGCCAGCAGCTCTGGACAGGGAGTGGGGAACTATGGCTACACCTTC
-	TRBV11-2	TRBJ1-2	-	CASSLEQGVNYGYTF	TGTGCCAGCAGCTTAGAACAGGGTGTCAATTATGGCTACACCTTC
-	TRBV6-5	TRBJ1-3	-	CASSYGRGLSGNTIYF	TGTGCCAGCAGTTACGGGAGGGGCCTCTCTGGAAACACCATATATTTT
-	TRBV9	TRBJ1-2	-	CASSVGDTPNYGYTF	TGTGCCAGCAGCGTAGGGGACACCCCTAACTATGGCTACACCTTC
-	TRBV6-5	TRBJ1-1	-	CASQTAGTTSIEAFF	TGTGCCAGCCAAACGGCAGGGACCACCTCCATTGAAGCTTTCTTT
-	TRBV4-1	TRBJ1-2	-	CASSQGLRPATNYGYTF	TGCGCCAGCAGCCAAGGGTTACGGCCAGCCACCAACTATGGCTACACCTTC
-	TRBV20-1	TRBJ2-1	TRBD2	CSAGLANEQFF	TGCAGTGCGGGACTAGCGAATGAGCAGTTCTTC
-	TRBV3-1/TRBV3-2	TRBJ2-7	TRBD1	CASGQDGWYEQYF	TGTGCCAGCGGACAGGATGGGTGGTACGAGCAGTACTTC
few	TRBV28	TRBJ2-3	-	CASSLAGKTDTQYF	TGTGCCAGCAGTTTAGCGGGAAAAACAGATACGCAGTATTTT
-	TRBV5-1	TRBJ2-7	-	CASSLEGSLYEQYF	TGCGCCAGCAGCTTAGAAGGGAGCCTCTACGAGCAGTACTTC
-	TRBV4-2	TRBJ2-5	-	CASSQAETVLQETQYF	TGTGCCAGCAGCCAAGCAGAGACTGTTCTTCAAGAGACCCAGTACTTC
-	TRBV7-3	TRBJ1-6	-	CASSLTGDRNSPLHF	TGTGCCAGCAGCTTAACAGGGGATAGGAATTCACCCCTCCACTTT
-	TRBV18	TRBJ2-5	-	CASSPLSVETQYF	TGTGCCAGCTCACCTCTTTCGGTGGAGACCCAGTACTTC
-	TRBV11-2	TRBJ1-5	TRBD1	CASSPQGDQPQHF	TGTGCCAGCAGCCCCCAGGGGGATCAGCCCCAGCATTTT
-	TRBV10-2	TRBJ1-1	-	CASSGTNTEAFF	TGCGCCAGCAGTGGGACGAACACTGAAGCTTTCTTT